Listed here are 20 T cell receptor beta chains from one sample, sequenced in a study of human T cells and chemical hapten exposure. TCRdb fed the RACE reads into MiXCR, producing one record per CDR3 protein. In the table there are fewer than 200,000 distinct CDR3 sequences, 30% of which are singletons. This sample's time point: pre-sensitization, week 0. Specified treatment: therapeutic diphenylcyclopropenone sensitization with weekly scalp DPC. The sample here was whole blood, taken in connection with sensitization to the hapten diphenylcyclopropenone (DPC). The receptor source for this set is a woman in her 30s with alopecia areata. Some clones in this sample may be carry-over from other donors' samples.

This clonotype was observed a few times. The chain recombines TRBV3-1 with TRBJ1-2, with 7 bases that match TRBD1. The junction had 15 bases not matched to a gene; V was cut back by 1 base and J by 4 bases. The V gene's germline CDR1 is LGHDT and CDR2 YNNKEL (reference sequence). CDR3 size: 18 residues. CDR3 sequence: CASSQVTLPGTESYGYTF. CDR3 coding DNA: TGTGCCAGCAGCCAAGTAACCTTACCCGGGACAGAAAGCTATGGCTACACCTTC.

A few counts support this clonotype. CDR3 protein: CSVIENSGGGLNEQFF. The CDR3, as DNA: TGCAGTGTCATAGAGAATAGCGGGGGGGGGTTGAATGAGCAGTTCTTC. The chain recombines TRBV20-1 with TRBJ2-1; TRBD2 matches at 11 bases. The CDR3 spans 16 residues. V lost 7 bases and J lost 7; bases outside the gene matches: 15. CDR1 and CDR2 from the germline V gene are DFQATT and SNEGSKA (reference sequence).

Here the CDR3 reads CASSYGRITQYF. CDR3 sequence (DNA): TGTGCCAGCAGTTACGGGCGGATTACGCAGTATTTT. This chain links TRBV6-2 or TRBV6-3 with TRBJ2-3; D gene unclear. Per germline, CDR1 MNHEY and CDR2 SVGEGT. The CDR3 is made up of 12 amino acids. The germline V and J ends were trimmed by 2 bases and 8 bases, with 8 bases remaining between them.

J is TRBJ1-5 and V is TRBV21-1; the table assigns TRBD1, which was not confirmed against the DNA. TRBV21-1 corresponds to a pseudogene. This CDR3 has 17 amino acids. The CDR3: CASSKGPGTGKSQPQHF. In nucleotides, the CDR3 is TGTGCCAGCAGCAAGGGGCCCGGGACAGGGAAAAGCCAGCCCCAGCATTTT.

The V and J genes are TRBV7-2 and TRBJ1-3; perhaps TRBD1 as D (6 bases). Trimming removed 5 bases from V and 0 bases from J, with 14 bases in between. CDR3 length: 16 amino acids. Germline lookup yields CDR1 SGHTA and CDR2 FQGNSA. CDR3 protein: CASSPMVGGSGNTIYF. The CDR3 bases are TGTGCCAGCAGCCCCATGGTAGGGGGCTCTGGAAACACCATATATTTT.

There are a few counts of this clonotype. The rearrangement joins TRBV28 to TRBJ2-1, with D perhaps TRBD2 (6 bases). V gave up 3 bases and J gave up 8 bases, with 11 bases separating them. This CDR3 has 13 amino acids. From germline, CDR1 is MDHEN and CDR2 SYDVKM. CDR3 loop: CASSFPTSYEQFF. CDR3 DNA: TGTGCCAGCAGTTTTCCAACTAGCTATGAGCAGTTCTTC. Complete variable domain (other parts from reference TRBV28 and TRBJ2-1): DVKVTQSSRYLVKRTGEKVFLECVQDMDHENMFWYRQDPGLGLRLIYFSYDVKMKEKGDIPEGYSVSREKKERFSLILESASTNQTSMYLCASSFPTSYEQFFGPGTRLTVL.

The chain has TRBV6-2 or TRBV6-3 and TRBJ2-6; TRBD2 might be the D (5 bases). V was clipped by 5 bases and J by 0 bases, with 11 bases between them. Germline V lookup: CDR1 MNHEY, CDR2 SVGEGT. This CDR3 is built from 16 residues. CDR3: CASSRDGGSGANVLTF. The CDR3 DNA reads as TGTGCCAGCAGTCGTGACGGAGGCTCTGGGGCCAACGTCCTGACTTTC.

The CDR3 spells CASSKRGQGGDIQYF. The CDR3 bases are TGTGCCAGCAGTAAACGGGGACAGGGGGGTGACATTCAGTACTTC. The chain employs TRBV28 and TRBJ2-4; 11 bases fit TRBD1. The J segment lost 8 bases and the V segment lost 5 bases, leaving 8 bases of the junction unmatched. The length of the CDR3 is 15 residues. CDR1 MDHEN and CDR2 SYDVKM come from the germline V gene.

This clonotype was seen a handful of times. The chain carries TRBV10-3 and TRBJ2-7, with 10 bases fitting TRBD1. There are 17 residues in the CDR3. The V gene end was trimmed by 3 bases and the J gene end by 3 bases; junction bases not matched to a gene: 11. Per germline, CDR1 ENHRY and CDR2 SYGVKD. Written as DNA, the CDR3 is TGTGCCATCAGTGATAGGGGGACAGGGGCTCTCCACTACGAGCAGTACTTC. This translates into CAISDRGTGALHYEQYF.

Worth noting for this clonotype: An end of the junction does not agree with germline; a read error may underlie this. The chain is built from TRBV20-1 and TRBJ1-5; tentatively, D is TRBD1 (5 bases). Germline values: CDR1 DFQATT, CDR2 SNEGSKA (reference sequence). There are 12 residues in the CDR3. The CDR3 loop reads CSARVGGRAQDF. The DNA for the CDR3 is TGCAGTGCTAGAGTGGGGGGAAGGGCTCAGGATTTT.

The J gene is TRBJ2-1, the V gene TRBV6-6; possibly TRBD1 or TRBD2 for D (5 bases each). In germline, CDR1 is MNHNY, CDR2 SVGAGI (reference sequence). V was trimmed by 8 bases and J by 9 bases, leaving 20 bases between them. The CDR3 consists of 14 residues. For the CDR3, the DNA is TGTGCCAGCCTGGAGAGGGGCCGCTCTGGTGAGCAGTTCTTC. It yields the protein CASLERGRSGEQFF.

V and J are TRBV29-1 and TRBJ2-7, with D possibly matching TRBD1 (6 bases). Germline V gene lookup returns CDR1 SQVTM and CDR2 ANQGSEA. Trimming shortened V by 6 bases and J by 2 bases, and 8 bases separated the two germline ends. CDR3 length: 11 residues. Written as DNA, the CDR3 is TGCAGCGTGAGGGGGACCTACGAGCAGTACTTC. Translation: CSVRGTYEQYF.

This clonotype occurred many times. The chain is built from TRBV2 and TRBJ1-4; D is perhaps TRBD1 (6 bases). With 5 bases removed from V and 7 bases from J, the gap between germline ends came to 17 bases. This CDR3 has 15 amino acids. Per germline, CDR1 SNHLY and CDR2 FYNNEI. The CDR3 DNA reads TGTGCCAGCAGTAAGGGGACAACCGATAGTGAAAAACTGTTTTTT. It encodes CASSKGTTDSEKLFF.

The rearrangement links TRBV6-5 to TRBJ2-2; 7 nucleotides align to TRBD1. Germline V gene lookup returns CDR1 MNHEY and CDR2 SVGAGI. The CDR3 runs 15 residues. V was clipped by 6 bases and J by 2 bases; unmatched bases: 6. CDR3 sequence (DNA): TGTGCCAGCAGCTCCGGGACAGTAAACACCGGGGAGCTGTTTTTT. Amino acid sequence: CASSSGTVNTGELFF.

V and J are TRBV27 and TRBJ1-2, with 8 bases lining up with TRBD1. After removal of 4 bases from V and 7 bases from J, the junction contained 5 bases not matched to a gene. The CDR3 loop spans 13 amino acids. CDR1 MNHEY and CDR2 SMNVEV come from the germline V gene (reference sequence). The CDR3 DNA follows: TGTGCCAGCAGTTGGGACAGGAGAGTTGGCTACACCTTC. Protein: CASSWDRRVGYTF.

CDR3 in DNA: TGTGCCAGCAGACCAGGACTAGCGGGGGGGCCGGGTTACTTC. Its translation is CASRPGLAGGPGYF. The chain recombines TRBV6-5 with TRBJ2-5; 15 bases agree with TRBD2. The V gene's germline CDR1 is MNHEY and CDR2 SVGAGI. J lost 14 bases, V lost 6 bases, and 10 bases had no gene match. The CDR3 is 14 residues long.

This clonotype occurred a few times. The rearrangement joins TRBV14 to TRBJ1-2, with TRBD1 matching 7 bases. From germline, CDR1 is SGHDN and CDR2 FVKESK. The CDR3 is 14 amino acids. Trimming took 3 bases from V and 6 from J; bases not matched to a gene: 7. In DNA form, the CDR3 reads TGTGCCAGCAGCCATAAGACAGGGTTCGATGGCTACACCTTC. This translates into CASSHKTGFDGYTF.

This sequence joins TRBV7-8 and TRBJ2-7, with D possibly matching TRBD2 (5 bases). Germline values: CDR1 SGHVS, CDR2 FQNEAQ. The V gene lost 5 bases and the J gene lost 0 bases, with 20 bases spanning the gap. The CDR3 is 17 amino acids. The CDR3 is CASSRSFTTGSSYEQYF. CDR3 nucleotide sequence: TGTGCCAGCAGCCGTTCCTTTACGACGGGAAGCTCCTACGAGCAGTACTTC.

The genes are TRBV28 and TRBJ2-6; D gene ambiguous. The CDR3 length is 17 residues. V was pared by 2 bases and J by 4 bases, with 15 bases between. The germline gives CDR1 MDHEN, CDR2 SYDVKM. The CDR3 region is CASSLGVRLSGANVLTF. CDR3 sequence (DNA): TGTGCCAGCAGTTTAGGCGTAAGGCTATCCGGGGCCAACGTCCTGACTTTC.

The genes are TRBV9 and TRBJ2-7; D not resolved. The ends were cut back, 0 bases at V and 7 bases at J, with 11 bases in the middle. Germline-derived CDR1 and CDR2 are SGDLS and YYNGEE. There are 13 residues in the CDR3. The CDR3 DNA is TGTGCCAGCAGCGTAGTCCCACTGGGGGAGCAGTACTTC. Amino acid sequence: CASSVVPLGEQYF.